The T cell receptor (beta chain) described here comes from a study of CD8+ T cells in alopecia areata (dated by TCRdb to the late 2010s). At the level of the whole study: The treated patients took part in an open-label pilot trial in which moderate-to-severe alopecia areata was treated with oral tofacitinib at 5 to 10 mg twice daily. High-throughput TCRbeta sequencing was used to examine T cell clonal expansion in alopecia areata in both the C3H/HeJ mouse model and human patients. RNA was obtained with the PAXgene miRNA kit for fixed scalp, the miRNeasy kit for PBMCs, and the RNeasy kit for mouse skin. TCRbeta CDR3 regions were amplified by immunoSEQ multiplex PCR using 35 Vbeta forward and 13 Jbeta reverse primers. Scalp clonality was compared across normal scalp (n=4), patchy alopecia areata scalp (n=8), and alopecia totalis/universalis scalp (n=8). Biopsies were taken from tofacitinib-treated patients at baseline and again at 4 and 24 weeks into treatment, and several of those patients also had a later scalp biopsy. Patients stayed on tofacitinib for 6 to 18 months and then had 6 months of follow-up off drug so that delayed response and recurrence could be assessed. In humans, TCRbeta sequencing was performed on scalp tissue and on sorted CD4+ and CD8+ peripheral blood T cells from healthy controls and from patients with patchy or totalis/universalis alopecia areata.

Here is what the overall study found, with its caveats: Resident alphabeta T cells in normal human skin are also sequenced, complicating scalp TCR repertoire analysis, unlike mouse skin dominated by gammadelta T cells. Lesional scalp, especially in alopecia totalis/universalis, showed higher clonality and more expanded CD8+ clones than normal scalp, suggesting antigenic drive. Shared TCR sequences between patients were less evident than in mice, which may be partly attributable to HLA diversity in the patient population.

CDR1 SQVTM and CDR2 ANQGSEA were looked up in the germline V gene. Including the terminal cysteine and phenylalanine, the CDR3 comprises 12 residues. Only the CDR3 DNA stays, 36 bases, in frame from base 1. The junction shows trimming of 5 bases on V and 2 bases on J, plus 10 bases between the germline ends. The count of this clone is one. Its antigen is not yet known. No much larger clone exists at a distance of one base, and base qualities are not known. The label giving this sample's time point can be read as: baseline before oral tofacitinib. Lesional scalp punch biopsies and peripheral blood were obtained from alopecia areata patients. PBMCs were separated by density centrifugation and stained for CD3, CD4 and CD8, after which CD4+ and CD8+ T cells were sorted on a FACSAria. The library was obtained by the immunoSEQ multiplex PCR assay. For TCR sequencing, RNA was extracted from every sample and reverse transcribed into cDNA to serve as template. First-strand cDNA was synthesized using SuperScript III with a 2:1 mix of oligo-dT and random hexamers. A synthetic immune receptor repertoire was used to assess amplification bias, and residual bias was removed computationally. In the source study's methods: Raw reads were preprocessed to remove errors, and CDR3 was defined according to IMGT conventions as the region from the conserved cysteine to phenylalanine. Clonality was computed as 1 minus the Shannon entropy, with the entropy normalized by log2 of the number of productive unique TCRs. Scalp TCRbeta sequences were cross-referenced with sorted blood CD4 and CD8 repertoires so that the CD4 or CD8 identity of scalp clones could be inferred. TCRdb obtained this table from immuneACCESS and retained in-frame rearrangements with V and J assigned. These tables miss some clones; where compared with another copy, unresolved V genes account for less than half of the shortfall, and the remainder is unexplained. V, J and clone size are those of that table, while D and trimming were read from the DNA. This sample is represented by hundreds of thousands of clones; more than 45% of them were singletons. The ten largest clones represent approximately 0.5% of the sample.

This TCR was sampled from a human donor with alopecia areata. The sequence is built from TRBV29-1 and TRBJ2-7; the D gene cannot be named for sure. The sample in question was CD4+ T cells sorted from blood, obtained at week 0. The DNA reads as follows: TGCAGCGTTACCGAGGAGCCCTACGAGCAGTACTTC. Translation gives CSVTEEPYEQYF.